This T cell receptor beta chain was identified during a study of response to subunit inactivated influenza vaccine. This clonotype was seen many times. Its antigen is not known. The study, taken as a whole, reports: The authors suggested that every seasonal influenza vaccination recruits few new T cells.

CDR3 length equals 15 residues. The V end was cut by 6 bases, the J end by 7 bases, with 19 bases between. Germline lookup yields CDR1 DFQATT and CDR2 SNEGSKA (reference sequence). TCRdb processed the RT-PCR reads anew with MiXCR; each CDR3 protein has one entry. The table records roughly 700,000 distinct CDR3 sequences, 15% to 18% of them present only once. The receptor was derived from a man aged 45-60 years who received an inactivated influenza vaccine. The source material was PBMCs from blood, sampled 11 to 12 days after vaccination. This sequence joins TRBV20-1 and TRBJ1-6; TRBD1 might be the D (6 bases). CDR3: CSASVRTVGNSPLHF. The CDR3 DNA follows: TGCAGTGCGAGTGTAAGGACAGTGGGGAATTCACCCCTCCACTTT.